The 28 T cell receptor beta chains listed next were all sequenced from one sample in a study of shared clonotypes between healthy human individuals. Sequencing was performed with immunoSEQ multiplex PCR; in TCRdb, only in-frame clones are kept and a portion is missing. The sample holds 850,000 to 1,200,000 clones, under 80% seen once. The sequenced sample was memory CD4+ T cells sorted from blood. Subset meaning: CD45RA-negative fraction. Receptor source: a man aged 18 to 30 in good health.

This chain joins TRBV5-1 and TRBJ2-1; maybe TRBD1 (5 bases). This CDR3 spans 12 amino acids. Trimming pared 4 bases from V and 7 bases from J, leaving 9 bases between. In germline, CDR1 is SGHRS, CDR2 YFSETQ. The CDR3 bases are TGCGCCAGCAGCCAGAACAGGAATGAGCAGTTCTTC. This translates into CASSQNRNEQFF.

The chain employs TRBV12-5 and TRBJ2-7, with 9 bases matching TRBD2. The CDR3 is 15 residues long. Germline loops: CDR1 LGHNT, CDR2 FRNRAP. The V and J ends lost 0 bases and 2 bases, in that order; junction bases with no gene match: 2. CDR3 protein: CASGLVLAGPYEQYF. The CDR3 region has the DNA TGTGCTAGTGGTTTGGTTCTAGCGGGACCCTACGAGCAGTACTTC.

The V gene is TRBV28, the J gene TRBJ2-2; D not certain. V was trimmed by 3 bases and J by 5 bases, leaving 13 bases between them. The germline V gene encodes CDR1 MDHEN and CDR2 SYDVKM. This CDR3 spans 15 amino acids. Written as DNA, the CDR3 is TGTGCCAGCAGTTTCGGCGGAGCCGTGACCGGGGAGCTGTTTTTT. Its protein is CASSFGGAVTGELFF.

The rearrangement joins TRBV5-1 to TRBJ1-4; D is ambiguous. The germline V gene has CDR1 SGHRS and CDR2 YFSETQ. Trimming removed 2 bases at V and 6 bases at J, with 11 bases between. CDR3 length: 14 amino acids. CDR3 DNA sequence: TGCGCCAGCAGCTTAGGAAATGGGTATGAAAAACTGTTTTTT. This gives the protein CASSLGNGYEKLFF.

This chain joins TRBV4-1 and TRBJ2-1; 11 nucleotides agree with TRBD2. CDR3 length: 15 amino acids. Germline assignment: CDR1 MGHRA and CDR2 YSYEKL. The trim removed 4 bases at V and 6 bases at J, leaving 5 bases unmatched. As DNA, the CDR3 is TGCGCCAGCAGCCTTAGCGGGGGGGCATTCAATGAGCAGTTCTTC. Its protein is CASSLSGGAFNEQFF.

DNA for the CDR3: TGTGCCAGTAGCCGACAGGAGAACACTGAAGCTTTCTTT. This gives the protein CASSRQENTEAFF. The chain combines TRBV19 with TRBJ1-1; a possible D gene is TRBD1 (6 bases). CDR3 length: 13 amino acids. Trimming stripped 6 bases from V and 1 base from J, with 9 bases between. Germline lookup yields CDR1 LNHDA and CDR2 SQIVND (reference sequence).

This rearrangement joins TRBV6-6 to TRBJ1-3, with 7 positions matching TRBD1. The CDR3 covers 16 residues. V lost 4 bases and J lost 4; bases outside the gene matches: 10. CDR1 and CDR2 from the germline V gene are MNHNY and SVGAGI (reference sequence). This CDR3 reads CASSSPGGQGGNTIYF. The CDR3 DNA follows: TGTGCCAGCAGTTCCCCAGGGGGGCAGGGGGGAAACACCATATATTTT.

The V and J genes are TRBV5-1 and TRBJ1-3; possibly TRBD1 for D (6 bases). Trimming shortened V by 2 bases and J by 0 bases, and 15 bases separated the two germline ends. Germline values: CDR1 SGHRS, CDR2 YFSETQ. The CDR3 runs 17 residues. The CDR3, as DNA: TGCGCCAGCAGCTTAACCGGGACACTGAGCTCTGGAAACACCATATATTTT. Translation: CASSLTGTLSSGNTIYF.

The CDR3 DNA reads TGTGCCAGCAGTGCCACGGCCGTTGGAAACACCATATATTTT. This codes for CASSATAVGNTIYF. The J gene is TRBJ1-3, the V gene TRBV6-1; unclear D gene. CDR3 length: 14 amino acids. Germline values: CDR1 MNHNS, CDR2 SASEGT. Trimming left V 4 bases short and J 3 bases short, with 10 bases between.

The gene calls are TRBV11-1 and TRBJ2-5, with D possibly being TRBD1 (6 bases). From germline, CDR1 is SGHAT and CDR2 FQDESV (reference sequence). The germline V and J ends were trimmed by 5 bases and 5 bases, with 18 bases remaining between them. This CDR3 contains 15 residues. This CDR3 reads CASSLQGLAGETQYF. The CDR3 nucleotides read TGTGCCAGCAGCCTGCAGGGGCTGGCCGGGGAGACCCAGTACTTC.

CDR3 amino acids: CASSQDAQGSGANVLTF. In nucleotides, the CDR3 is TGCGCCAGCAGCCAAGATGCACAGGGATCTGGGGCCAACGTCCTGACTTTC. The genes are TRBV4-3 and TRBJ2-6; D possibly corresponds to TRBD1 (6 bases). V lost 0 bases to trimming and J lost 1 base, with 10 bases between them. CDR1 and CDR2 from the germline V gene are LGHNA and YSLEER. CDR3 length: 17 residues.

The chain combines TRBV5-4 with TRBJ2-5; 8 bases agree with TRBD2. The CDR3 consists of 15 residues. Germline CDR1 reads SGHNT; CDR2 reads YYREEE (reference sequence). The trim removed 1 base at V and 5 bases at J, leaving 7 bases unmatched. CDR3 coding DNA: TGTGCCAGCAGCTTGAGCGGGAGTGGGCGGGAGACCCAGTACTTC. Residues: CASSLSGSGRETQYF.

The J gene is TRBJ2-7, the V gene TRBV2; D tentatively reads TRBD1 or TRBD2 (5 bases each). This CDR3 is 12 amino acids long. The V end was cut by 10 bases, the J end by 6 bases, with 16 bases between. Germline V gene lookup returns CDR1 SNHLY and CDR2 FYNNEI. CDR3 nucleotide sequence: TGTGCCACCCCCCGCGGGCAGGGCGAGCAGTACTTC. Residues: CATPRGQGEQYF.

The chain carries TRBV6-1 and TRBJ1-1, with D hard to call. The CDR3 runs to 14 residues. Germline CDR1 MNHNS, CDR2 SASEGT. Deletions cut 0 bases from V and 4 bases from J, with 9 bases between. The CDR3 loop reads CASSEAQVTTEAFF. The CDR3 coding sequence is TGTGCCAGCAGTGAAGCGCAGGTAACCACTGAAGCTTTCTTT.

The CDR3 DNA is TGTGCCAGCAGTTACAAGGGTCCCCACGTAAACATTCAGTACTTC. It is translated as CASSYKGPHVNIQYF. The gene calls are TRBV6-5 and TRBJ2-4; no reliable D call. Germline V gene lookup returns CDR1 MNHEY and CDR2 SVGAGI. The length of the CDR3 is 15 residues. Trimming removed 2 bases at V and 6 bases at J, with 14 bases between.

V usage is TRBV19 and J usage is TRBJ1-1; no reliable D call. Germline values: CDR1 LNHDA, CDR2 SQIVND (reference sequence). The CDR3 is made up of 13 amino acids. Trimming took off 8 bases at V and 4 bases at J, with 14 bases between the two ends. CDR3 in amino acids: CASRGRYGTEAFF. The CDR3 DNA follows: TGTGCCAGTCGTGGACGATATGGCACTGAAGCTTTCTTT.

The chain employs TRBV6-5 and TRBJ1-2; TRBD1 matches 8 bases. The CDR3 extends over 15 amino acids. Unmatched junction bases numbered 10, after V lost 6 bases and J lost 4 bases. Germline CDR1 and CDR2: MNHEY and SVGAGI. CDR3 coding DNA: TGTGCCAGCAGAAAAGGGCAGGGGGCTGGCTATGGCTACACCTTC. Its protein product is CASRKGQGAGYGYTF.

The sample holds one count of this clone. CDR3 DNA: TGCGCCAGCAGCCAAGGGACAGGGGCTTTGAACACTGAAGCTTTCTTT. This translates into CASSQGTGALNTEAFF. The V gene is TRBV5-1, the J gene TRBJ1-1; the match to TRBD1 covers 10 bases. J lost 0 bases, V lost 4 bases, and 6 bases had no gene match. CDR1 is SGHRS and CDR2 is YFSETQ in the germline V gene. The CDR3 has 16 amino acids.

This rearrangement joins TRBV5-1 to TRBJ2-1, with 10 bases aligning to TRBD2. V lost 4 bases to trimming and J lost 6 bases; unmatched junction nucleotides: 7. Germline V gene data show CDR1 as SGHRS and CDR2 as YFSETQ. The CDR3 consists of 15 residues. The CDR3 loop is CASSLSTSGINEQFF. The CDR3, as DNA: TGCGCCAGCAGCCTTTCTACTAGCGGGATCAATGAGCAGTTCTTC. The whole variable domain, remainder taken from reference TRBV5-1 and TRBJ2-1, is KAGVTQTPRYLIKTRGQQVTLSCSPISGHRSVSWYQQTPGQGLQFLFEYFSETQRNKGNFPGRFSGRQFSNSRSEMNVSTLELGDSALYLCASSLSTSGINEQFFGPGTRLTVL.

This chain links TRBV18 with TRBJ1-2, with D unclear. V gave up 3 bases and J gave up 4 bases, with 9 bases separating them. The CDR3 runs to 13 residues. Germline V gene data show CDR1 as KGHSH and CDR2 as LQKENI. Written as DNA, the CDR3 is TGTGCCAGCTCACCGGACGGTCTCTATGGCTACACCTTC. Translating gives CASSPDGLYGYTF.

This clone was recorded many times. Other DNA sequences of this sample code for an identical CDR3. This chain's CDR3 is CASSLGQGVYGYTF. In DNA, the CDR3 is TGTGCCAGCAGCCTGGGACAGGGGGTCTATGGCTACACCTTC. This chain connects TRBV7-9 to TRBJ1-2; TRBD1 matches 11 bases. V was clipped by 5 bases and J by 4 bases; unmatched bases: 3. The CDR3 is 14 residues long. Germline assignment: CDR1 SEHNR and CDR2 FQNEAQ (reference sequence).

A single count supports this clone. The V and J genes are TRBV9 and TRBJ1-5, with TRBD1 identical over 12 bases. From germline, CDR1 is SGDLS and CDR2 YYNGEE. V was pared by 3 bases and J by 7 bases, with 5 bases of the junction left unmatched. The CDR3 has 15 amino acids. CDR3 bases: TGTGCCAGCAGCGAGGGACAGGGGGCTAACCAGCCCCAGCATTTT. It codes for CASSEGQGANQPQHF.

The chain carries TRBV25-1 and TRBJ2-3; 10 bases are shared with TRBD2. CDR1 is MGHDK and CDR2 is SYGVNS in the germline V gene. Trimming cost V 3 bases and J 7 bases; bases outside gene matches: 10. The CDR3 spans 16 residues. The CDR3 loop is CASSDKREGILNTQYF. DNA for the CDR3: TGTGCCAGCAGTGATAAGCGGGAGGGCATTCTAAATACGCAGTATTTT.

This clone was recorded many times. The chain carries TRBV30 and TRBJ2-1; TRBD2 matches 15 bases. The length of the CDR3 is 16 residues. CDR1 and CDR2 from the germline V gene are GTSNPN and SVGIG (reference sequence). The J segment lost 5 bases and the V segment lost 5 bases, leaving 7 bases of the junction unmatched. CDR3 in DNA: TGTGCCTGGGCCTCTGGACTAGCGGGAGGGAACAATGAGCAGTTCTTC. Translating gives CAWASGLAGGNNEQFF.

This chain uses TRBV6-4 with TRBJ1-6, with D hard to call. Trimming pared 3 bases from V and 9 bases from J, leaving 18 bases between. This CDR3 has 16 amino acids. Germline V gives CDR1 MRHNA, CDR2 SNTAGT. The DNA of the CDR3 is TGTGCCAGCAGTGAACTGAACAGCCAACAGATTTCACCCCTCCACTTT. Translating it yields CASSELNSQQISPLHF.

Of note for this clone: The DNA is omitted, as the CDR3 cannot be located on it reliably, and the CDR3 follows TCRdb's listing. The CDR3 sequence is CASSFGPGGPSYEQYF. V is TRBV5-4 and J is TRBJ2-7; the table assigns TRBD2, which was not confirmed against the DNA. Inclusive of both ends, the CDR3 amounts to 16 amino acids. The germline CDR1 and CDR2 sequences are SGHNT and YYREEE (reference sequence).

The J gene is TRBJ1-1, the V gene TRBV11-3, with D possibly TRBD1 on 6 matching bases. Germline CDR1 SGHNT, CDR2 YENEEA. The length of the CDR3 is 15 residues. The V and J ends lost 1 base and 1 base respectively, with 10 bases between them. The CDR3 spells CASSLVAGANTEAFF. The CDR3 DNA is TGTGCCAGCAGCTTAGTAGCAGGGGCGAACACTGAAGCTTTCTTT.

Ten or more counts support this clone. The rearrangement uses TRBV6-6 and TRBJ1-1; D remains ambiguous. Trimming shortened V by 6 bases and J by 3 bases, and 11 bases separated the two germline ends. The CDR3 runs to 13 residues. Germline V gene data show CDR1 as MNHNY and CDR2 as SVGAGI (reference sequence). This CDR3 is CASSYRADTEAFF. In DNA, the CDR3 is TGTGCCAGCAGCTACCGGGCAGACACTGAAGCTTTCTTT.